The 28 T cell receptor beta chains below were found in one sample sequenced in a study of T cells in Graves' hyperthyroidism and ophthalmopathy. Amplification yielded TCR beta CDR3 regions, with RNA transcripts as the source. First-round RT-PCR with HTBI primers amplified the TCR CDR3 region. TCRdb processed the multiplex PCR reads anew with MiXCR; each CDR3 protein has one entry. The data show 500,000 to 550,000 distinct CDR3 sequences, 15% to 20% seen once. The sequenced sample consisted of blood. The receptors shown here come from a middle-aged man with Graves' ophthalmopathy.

This CDR3 is CSAATGPRTEAFF. The CDR3 nucleotides are TGCAGTGCGGCGACAGGGCCGCGCACTGAAGCTTTCTTT. This rearrangement joins TRBV20-1 to TRBJ1-1; TRBD1 agrees at 7 bases. Germline loops: CDR1 DFQATT, CDR2 SNEGSKA (reference sequence). The CDR3 length is 13 residues. The trim removed 6 bases at V and 4 bases at J, leaving 8 bases unmatched.

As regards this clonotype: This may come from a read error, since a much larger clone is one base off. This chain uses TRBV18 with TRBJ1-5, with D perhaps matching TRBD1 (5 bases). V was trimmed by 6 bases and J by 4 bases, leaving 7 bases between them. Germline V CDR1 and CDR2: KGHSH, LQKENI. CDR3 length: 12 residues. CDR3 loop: CASSTDNQPQHF. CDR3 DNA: TGTGCCAGCTCGACAGATAATCAGCCCCAGCATTTT.

In DNA, the CDR3 is TGTGCTAGTGGTTCAATCTTCTCCGGACCTTTCTTT. It translates to CASGSIFSGPFF. The genes are TRBV12-5 and TRBJ1-1; D call uncertain. The V gene lost 4 bases and the J gene lost 12 bases, with 15 bases spanning the gap. This CDR3 has 12 residues. Germline loops: CDR1 LGHNT, CDR2 FRNRAP.

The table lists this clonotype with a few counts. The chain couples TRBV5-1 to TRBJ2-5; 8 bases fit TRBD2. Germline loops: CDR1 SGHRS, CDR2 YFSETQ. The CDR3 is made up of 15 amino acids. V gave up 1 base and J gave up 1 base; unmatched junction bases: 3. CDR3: CASSLNGGVQETQYF. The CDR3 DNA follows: TGCGCCAGCAGCTTGAACGGGGGGGTCCAAGAGACCCAGTACTTC.

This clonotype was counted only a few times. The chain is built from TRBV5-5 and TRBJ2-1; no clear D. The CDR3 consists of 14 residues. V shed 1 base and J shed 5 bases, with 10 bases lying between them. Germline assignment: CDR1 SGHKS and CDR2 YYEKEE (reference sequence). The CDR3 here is CASSLFSENNEQFF. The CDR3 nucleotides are TGTGCCAGCAGCTTGTTCTCAGAAAACAATGAGCAGTTCTTC. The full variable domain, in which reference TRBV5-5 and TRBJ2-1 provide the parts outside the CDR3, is DAGVTQSPTHLIKTRGQQVTLRCSPISGHKSVSWYQQVLGQGPQFIFQYYEKEERGRGNFPDRFSARQFPNYSSELNVNALLLGDSALYLCASSLFSENNEQFFGPGTRLTVL.

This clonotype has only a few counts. In nucleotides, the CDR3 is TGCAGCGTTGAAGATCGAAACAGGGGCGCCTATGGCTACACCTTC. Amino acids: CSVEDRNRGAYGYTF. This chain uses TRBV29-1 with TRBJ1-2; 7 nucleotides match TRBD1. The J segment lost 4 bases and the V segment lost 0 bases, leaving 8 bases of the junction unmatched. CDR1 and CDR2 from the germline V gene are SQVTM and ANQGSEA. The CDR3 is 15 amino acids.

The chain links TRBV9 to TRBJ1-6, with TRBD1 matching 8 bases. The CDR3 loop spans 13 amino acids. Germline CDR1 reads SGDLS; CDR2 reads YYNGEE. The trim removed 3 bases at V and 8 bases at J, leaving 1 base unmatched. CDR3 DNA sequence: TGTGCCAGCAGCGAGGACAGGGATTCACCCCTCCACTTT. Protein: CASSEDRDSPLHF.

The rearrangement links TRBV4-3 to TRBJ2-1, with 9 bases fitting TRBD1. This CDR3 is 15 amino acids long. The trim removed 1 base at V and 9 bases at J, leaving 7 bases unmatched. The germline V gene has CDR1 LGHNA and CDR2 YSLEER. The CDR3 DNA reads TGCGCCAGCAGCCAAGGTGTTACAGGGGGCGGTGAGCAGTTCTTC. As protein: CASSQGVTGGGEQFF.

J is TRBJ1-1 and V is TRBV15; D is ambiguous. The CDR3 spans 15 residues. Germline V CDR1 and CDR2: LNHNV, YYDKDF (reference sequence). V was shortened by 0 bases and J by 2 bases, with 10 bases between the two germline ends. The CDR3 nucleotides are TGTGCCACCAGCAGAGAAATCGTGGAAAACACTGAAGCTTTCTTT. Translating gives CATSREIVENTEAFF.

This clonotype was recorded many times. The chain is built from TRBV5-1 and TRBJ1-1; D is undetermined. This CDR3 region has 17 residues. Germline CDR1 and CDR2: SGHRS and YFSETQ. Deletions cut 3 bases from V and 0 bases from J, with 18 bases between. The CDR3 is CASSYHWTDAMNTEAFF. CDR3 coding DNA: TGCGCCAGCAGCTACCACTGGACTGATGCCATGAACACTGAAGCTTTCTTT.

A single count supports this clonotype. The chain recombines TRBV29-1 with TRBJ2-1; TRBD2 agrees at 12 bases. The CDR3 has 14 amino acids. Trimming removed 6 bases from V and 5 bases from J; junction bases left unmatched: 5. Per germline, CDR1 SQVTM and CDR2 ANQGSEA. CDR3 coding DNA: TGCAGCGTAGCCGGACTAGCGGGGAACAATGAGCAGTTCTTC. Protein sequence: CSVAGLAGNNEQFF.

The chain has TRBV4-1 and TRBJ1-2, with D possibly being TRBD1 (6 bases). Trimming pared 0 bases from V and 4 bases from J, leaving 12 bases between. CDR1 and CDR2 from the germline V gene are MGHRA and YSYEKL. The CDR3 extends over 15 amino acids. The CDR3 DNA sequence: TGCGCCAGCAGCCAAGATCGGGGGGGCGGCTATGGCTACACCTTC. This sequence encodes CASSQDRGGGYGYTF.

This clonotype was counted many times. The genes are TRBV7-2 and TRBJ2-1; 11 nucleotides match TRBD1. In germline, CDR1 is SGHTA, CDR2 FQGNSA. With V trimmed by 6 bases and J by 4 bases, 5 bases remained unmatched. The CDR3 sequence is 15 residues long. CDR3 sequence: CASSSGTGGYNEQFF. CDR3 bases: TGTGCCAGCAGTTCAGGGACAGGGGGTTACAATGAGCAGTTCTTC.

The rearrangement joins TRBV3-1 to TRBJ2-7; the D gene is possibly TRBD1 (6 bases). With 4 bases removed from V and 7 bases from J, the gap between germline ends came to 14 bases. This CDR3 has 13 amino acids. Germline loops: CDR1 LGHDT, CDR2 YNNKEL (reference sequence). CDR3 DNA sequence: TGTGCCAGCAGCCCCTACAGGGTGGGGGAGCAGTACTTC. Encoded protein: CASSPYRVGEQYF.

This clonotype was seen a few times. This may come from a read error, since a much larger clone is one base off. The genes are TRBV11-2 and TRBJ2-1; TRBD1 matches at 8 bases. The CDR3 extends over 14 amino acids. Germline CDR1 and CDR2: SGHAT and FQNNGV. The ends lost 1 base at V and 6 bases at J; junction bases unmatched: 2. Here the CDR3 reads CASSLGTGINEQFF. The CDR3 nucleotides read TGTGCCAGCAGCTTAGGGACAGGGATCAATGAGCAGTTCTTC.

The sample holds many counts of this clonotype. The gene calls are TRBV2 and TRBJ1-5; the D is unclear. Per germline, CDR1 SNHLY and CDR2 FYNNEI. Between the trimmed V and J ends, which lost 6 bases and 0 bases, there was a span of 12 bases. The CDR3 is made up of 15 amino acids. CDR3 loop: CASSSDGSSNQPQHF. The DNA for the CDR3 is TGTGCCAGCAGCTCAGATGGGAGTAGCAATCAGCCCCAGCATTTT.

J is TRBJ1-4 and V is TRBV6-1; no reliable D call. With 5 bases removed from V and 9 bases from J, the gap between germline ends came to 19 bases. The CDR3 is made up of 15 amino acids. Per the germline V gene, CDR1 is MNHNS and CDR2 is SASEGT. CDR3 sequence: CASSPPLTLEKKLFF. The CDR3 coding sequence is TGTGCCAGCAGTCCCCCTTTGACCCTGGAGAAAAAACTGTTTTTT.

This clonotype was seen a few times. The CDR3 nucleotides read TGCAGTGCTAGTGGTCTACAGGGCCCTATAAACACTGAAGCTTTCTTT. Its translation: CSASGLQGPINTEAFF. J is TRBJ1-1 and V is TRBV20-1; D is perhaps TRBD1 (6 bases). The germline gives CDR1 DFQATT, CDR2 SNEGSKA (reference sequence). The CDR3 has 16 residues. V lost 3 bases and J 2 bases, leaving 19 bases between the germline ends.

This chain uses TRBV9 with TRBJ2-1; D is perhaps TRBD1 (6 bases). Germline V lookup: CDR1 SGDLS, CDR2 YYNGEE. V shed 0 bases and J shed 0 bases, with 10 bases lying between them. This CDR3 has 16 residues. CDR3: CASSVGQESSYNEQFF. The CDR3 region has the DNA TGTGCCAGCAGCGTAGGACAGGAAAGCTCCTACAATGAGCAGTTCTTC.

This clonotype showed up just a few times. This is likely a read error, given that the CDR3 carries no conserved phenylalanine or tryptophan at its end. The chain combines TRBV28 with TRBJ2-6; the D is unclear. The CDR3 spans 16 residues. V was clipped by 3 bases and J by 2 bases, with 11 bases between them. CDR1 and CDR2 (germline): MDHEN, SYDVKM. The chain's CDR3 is CASSFFSAPGANVLTL. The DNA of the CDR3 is TGTGCCAGCAGTTTTTTTTCGGCCCCTGGGGCCAACGTCCTGACTCTC.

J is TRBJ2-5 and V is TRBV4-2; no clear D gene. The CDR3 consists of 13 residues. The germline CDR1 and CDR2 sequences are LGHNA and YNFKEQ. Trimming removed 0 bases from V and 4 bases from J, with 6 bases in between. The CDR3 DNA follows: TGTGCCAGCAGCCAAGAAGGTTCAGAGACCCAGTACTTC. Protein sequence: CASSQEGSETQYF.

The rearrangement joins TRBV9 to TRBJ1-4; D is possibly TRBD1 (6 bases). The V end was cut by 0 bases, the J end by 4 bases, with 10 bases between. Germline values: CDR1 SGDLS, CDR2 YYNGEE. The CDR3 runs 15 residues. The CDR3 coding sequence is TGTGCCAGCAGCGTAGGGGGGCCCCGTAATGAAAAACTGTTTTTT. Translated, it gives CASSVGGPRNEKLFF.

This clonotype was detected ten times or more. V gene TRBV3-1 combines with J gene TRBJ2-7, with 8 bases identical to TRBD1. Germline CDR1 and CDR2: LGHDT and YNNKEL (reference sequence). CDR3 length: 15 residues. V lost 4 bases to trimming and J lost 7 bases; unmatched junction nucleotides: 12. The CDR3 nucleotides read TGTGCCAGCAGCCCTGCCCGGGACAGGAGACGGGAGCAGTACTTC. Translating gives CASSPARDRRREQYF.

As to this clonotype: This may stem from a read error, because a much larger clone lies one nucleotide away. DNA for the CDR3: TGTGCCAGCAGTTTAGGGGGAGGGCCCTCAGCCGAGCAGTACTTC. Translated: CASSLGGGPSAEQYF. This sequence joins TRBV27 and TRBJ2-7, with 7 bases fitting TRBD2. V shed 2 bases and J 6 bases; nucleotides not matched to a gene: 10. This CDR3 spans 15 amino acids. In germline, CDR1 is MNHEY, CDR2 SMNVEV (reference sequence).

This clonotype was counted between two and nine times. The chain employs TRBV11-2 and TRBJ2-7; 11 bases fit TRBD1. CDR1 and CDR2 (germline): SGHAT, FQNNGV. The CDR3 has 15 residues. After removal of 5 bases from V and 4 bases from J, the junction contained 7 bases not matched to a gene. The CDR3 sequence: CASSADRGPVYEQYF. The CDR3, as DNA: TGTGCCAGCAGCGCGGACAGGGGGCCAGTGTACGAGCAGTACTTC.

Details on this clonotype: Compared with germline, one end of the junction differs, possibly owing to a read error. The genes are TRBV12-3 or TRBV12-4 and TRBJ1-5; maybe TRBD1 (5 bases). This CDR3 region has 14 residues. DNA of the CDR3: TGTGACAGCAGTTTAGCTGGGACCAATCAGCCCCAGCATTTT. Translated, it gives CDSSLAGTNQPQHF.

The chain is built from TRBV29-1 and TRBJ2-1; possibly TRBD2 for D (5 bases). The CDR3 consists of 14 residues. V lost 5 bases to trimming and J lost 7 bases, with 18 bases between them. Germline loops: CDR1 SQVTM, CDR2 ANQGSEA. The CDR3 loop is CSVNQRRGSNEQFF. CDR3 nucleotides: TGCAGCGTTAACCAAAGACGGGGTTCTAATGAGCAGTTCTTC.

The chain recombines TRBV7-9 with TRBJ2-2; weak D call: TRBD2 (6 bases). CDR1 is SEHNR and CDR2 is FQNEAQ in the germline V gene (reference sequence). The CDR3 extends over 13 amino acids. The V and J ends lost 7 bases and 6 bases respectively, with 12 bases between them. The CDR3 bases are TGTGCCAGCAACCGGGGGTTAGCCGGGGAGCTGTTTTTT. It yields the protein CASNRGLAGELFF.